These 32 T cell receptor beta chains share one sample of origin, sequenced in a study of T-cell memory formation after mild COVID-19. TCRdb passed the 5' RACE reads through MiXCR, listing each CDR3 protein once. The repertoire consists of over 400,000 distinct CDR3 sequences, with about 25% occurring once and the leading ten covering 10% to 15%. The source material was PBMCs or a T cell subset sorted from them (not recorded which). Source of these receptors: an adult woman who had mild COVID-19 (a few samples of this study predate the infection). Cell type and time point are not known.

The gene calls are TRBV15 and TRBJ2-5; 11 nucleotides match TRBD2. With V trimmed by 3 bases and J by 4 bases, 4 bases remained unmatched. The V gene's germline CDR1 is LNHNV and CDR2 YYDKDF (reference sequence). The CDR3 totals 15 residues. Here the CDR3 DNA reads TGTGCCACCAGCAGTCCTAGCGGGGGGAGAGAGACCCAGTACTTC. Amino acids: CATSSPSGGRETQYF.

This clonotype has more than one count but fewer than ten. CDR3 in amino acids: CASSHNREGITQYF. In DNA, the CDR3 is TGTGCCAGCAGCCATAACAGGGAGGGTATCACGCAGTATTTT. The chain employs TRBV7-8 and TRBJ2-3; possibly TRBD2 for D (7 bases). The length of the CDR3 is 14 residues. Deletions cut 5 bases from V and 9 bases from J, with 18 bases between. The germline gives CDR1 SGHVS, CDR2 FQNEAQ.

The chain couples TRBV3-1 to TRBJ1-1; possibly TRBD1 for D (5 bases). CDR1 is LGHDT, CDR2 YNNKEL, per germline (reference sequence). The CDR3 has 15 amino acids. The V and J ends lost 4 bases and 5 bases respectively, with 17 bases between them. DNA for the CDR3: TGTGCCAGCAGCCCGTACCCGGGGGGTAGGACTGAAGCTTTCTTT. It is translated as CASSPYPGGRTEAFF.

This clonotype was seen a handful of times. This chain connects TRBV6-1 to TRBJ2-7; 11 nucleotides match TRBD2. This CDR3 has 15 residues. The germline CDR1 and CDR2 sequences are MNHNS and SASEGT. V shed 6 bases and J 3 bases; nucleotides not matched to a gene: 7. In DNA, the CDR3 is TGTGCCAGCAGCGTTACCGGGACTAGCGGCTACGAGCAGTACTTC. Translation: CASSVTGTSGYEQYF.

The chain couples TRBV4-2 to TRBJ2-7; D is perhaps TRBD2 (6 bases). With 1 base removed from V and 4 bases from J, the gap between germline ends came to 17 bases. Germline-derived CDR1 and CDR2 are LGHNA and YNFKEQ. The CDR3 loop spans 16 amino acids. CDR3 residues: CASSQVLTRRAYEQYF. CDR3 coding DNA: TGTGCCAGCAGCCAAGTGTTAACTCGGAGGGCGTACGAGCAGTACTTC.

The chain employs TRBV7-9 and TRBJ1-1; D possibly corresponds to TRBD1 (6 bases). The CDR3 length is 13 residues. Germline CDR1 is SEHNR and CDR2 is FQNEAQ (reference sequence). V shed 2 bases and J shed 4 bases, with 8 bases lying between them. The CDR3 DNA reads TGTGCCAGCAGCTTACAGGGGACCACTGAAGCTTTCTTT. Translating it yields CASSLQGTTEAFF.

This clonotype has just a few counts. The rearrangement links TRBV9 to TRBJ2-4, with a tentative D call TRBD2 (5 bases). The CDR3 sequence is 14 residues long. Between the trimmed V and J ends, which lost 0 bases and 6 bases, there was a span of 10 bases. Germline assignment: CDR1 SGDLS and CDR2 YYNGEE. The CDR3 is CASSVGAGGNIQYF. In DNA form, the CDR3 reads TGTGCCAGCAGCGTAGGTGCAGGAGGAAACATTCAGTACTTC. Full variable domain (remainder filled in from reference TRBV9 and TRBJ2-4): DSGVTQTPKHLITATGQRVTLRCSPRSGDLSVYWYQQSLDQGLQFLIQYYNGEERAKGNILERFSAQQFPDLHSELNLSSLELGDSALYFCASSVGAGGNIQYFGAGTRLSVL.

The V call is TRBV7-9, the J call TRBJ1-3; 8 nucleotides align to TRBD1. This CDR3 comprises 13 residues. Per the germline V gene, CDR1 is SEHNR and CDR2 is FQNEAQ (reference sequence). Trimming cost V 5 bases and J 9 bases; bases outside gene matches: 6. The CDR3 loop is CASSAGQGGTIYF. The CDR3 nucleotides are TGTGCCAGCAGCGCCGGACAGGGAGGCACCATATATTTT.

There are a few counts of this clonotype. The rearrangement links TRBV10-3 to TRBJ1-1; D may be TRBD1 (6 bases). The CDR3 runs to 16 residues. V lost 0 bases to trimming and J lost 4 bases, with 15 bases between them. Per the germline V gene, CDR1 is ENHRY and CDR2 is SYGVKD. The chain's CDR3 is CAISESSPGVGTEAFF. The CDR3 DNA follows: TGTGCCATCAGTGAGTCAAGCCCAGGGGTGGGCACTGAAGCTTTCTTT.

There are a few counts of this clonotype. CDR3: CASSPRTAYEQYF. The CDR3 coding sequence is TGTGCCAGCAGCCCGCGGACAGCCTACGAGCAGTACTTC. V gene TRBV6-2 or TRBV6-3 combines with J gene TRBJ2-7; TRBD1 is a possible D gene (6 bases). V lost 6 bases, J lost 2 bases, and 11 bases lay in between. Germline V gene lookup returns CDR1 MNHEY and CDR2 SVGEGT. The CDR3 is 13 residues long.

In this sample, this clonotype turned up a few times. The V call is TRBV4-3, the J call TRBJ2-1, with D tentatively TRBD1 (8 bases). The CDR3 runs 16 residues. Trimming took 1 base from V and 9 from J, leaving 19 bases between them. Germline V gene data show CDR1 as LGHNA and CDR2 as YSLEER. The CDR3 loop reads CASSQVGVTGGGEQFF. CDR3 coding DNA: TGCGCCAGCAGCCAAGTTGGGGTTACAGGGGGGGGTGAGCAGTTCTTC.

There are a few counts of this clonotype. The chain links TRBV19 to TRBJ1-6, with TRBD1 matching 12 bases. Trimming at V came to 4 bases and at J to 7 bases, leaving 5 bases not matched to a gene. The CDR3 runs 16 residues. Germline V gene data show CDR1 as LNHDA and CDR2 as SQIVND (reference sequence). CDR3: CASSTPGQGANSPLHF. CDR3 nucleotides: TGTGCCAGTAGTACCCCGGGACAGGGGGCGAATTCACCCCTCCACTTT. Variable domain in full (rest from reference TRBV19 and TRBJ1-6): DGGITQSPKYLFRKEGQNVTLSCEQNLNHDAMYWYRQDPGQGLRLIYYSQIVNDFQKGDIAEGYSVSREKKESFPLTVTSAQKNPTAFYLCASSTPGQGANSPLHFGNGTRLTVT.

Only a few counts were recorded for this clonotype. J is TRBJ1-2 and V is TRBV7-2; D call uncertain. The CDR3 runs to 12 residues. Germline V lookup: CDR1 SGHTA, CDR2 FQGNSA. V was pared by 5 bases and J by 6 bases, with 10 bases between. The CDR3 region has the DNA TGTGCCAGCAGCCCGAGGTCGAATGGCTACACCTTC. This codes for CASSPRSNGYTF.

A few counts support this clonotype. This chain links TRBV6-2 or TRBV6-3 with TRBJ2-5; no clear D. Trimming shortened V by 5 bases and J by 4 bases, and 11 bases separated the two germline ends. This CDR3 region has 13 residues. Germline V CDR1 and CDR2: MNHEY, SVGEGT. CDR3 nucleotide sequence: TGTGCCAGCAGTCCCGGATGGCCAGAGACCCAGTACTTC. Translating gives CASSPGWPETQYF.

This chain joins TRBV20-1 and TRBJ2-1, with D perhaps TRBD2 (6 bases). V was clipped by 1 base and J by 7 bases, with 17 bases between them. The CDR3 covers 15 residues. CDR1 is DFQATT and CDR2 is SNEGSKA in the germline V gene (reference sequence). CDR3 nucleotide sequence: TGCAGTGCTAGAGCTGCGGGACCCCATGAGAATGAGCAGTTCTTC. The encoded protein is CSARAAGPHENEQFF.

A few counts support this clonotype. This chain uses TRBV4-1 with TRBJ2-1; D gene unclear. V was trimmed by 1 base and J by 1 base, leaving 14 bases between them. The germline V gene has CDR1 MGHRA and CDR2 YSYEKL. The CDR3 runs to 17 residues. The CDR3 protein is CASSQGPGLGSYNEQFF. The CDR3 nucleotides are TGCGCCAGCAGCCAAGGACCGGGTTTAGGTTCCTACAATGAGCAGTTCTTC.

The chain joins TRBV7-3 to TRBJ2-7, with TRBD2 matching over 11 bases. The junction had 4 bases not matched to a gene; V was cut back by 5 bases and J by 4 bases. Germline V gene data show CDR1 as SGHTA and CDR2 as FQGTGA. The CDR3 has 14 residues. The CDR3 bases are TGTGCCAGCAGCGAAACTAGCGGGGGTTACGAGCAGTACTTC. Translated: CASSETSGGYEQYF.

This clonotype turned up a few times. The chain recombines TRBV20-1 with TRBJ2-3, with TRBD2 matching 13 bases. With V trimmed by 2 bases and J by 5 bases, 7 bases remained unmatched. This CDR3 is 16 amino acids long. The V gene's germline CDR1 is DFQATT and CDR2 SNEGSKA (reference sequence). The CDR3 DNA reads as TGCAGTGCTAGACGTGGGACTAGCGGGGCAGAAGATACGCAGTATTTT. This translates into CSARRGTSGAEDTQYF.

The chain is built from TRBV12-3 or TRBV12-4 and TRBJ2-6; D tentatively fits TRBD1 or TRBD2 (5 bases each). The CDR3 covers 16 residues. The V and J ends lost 5 bases and 1 base respectively, with 12 bases between them. The CDR3 DNA is TGTGCCAGCAGTGTGGGCAGGGAGTCTGGGGCCAACGTCCTGACTTTC. Its protein is CASSVGRESGANVLTF.

This rearrangement joins TRBV30 to TRBJ1-5; D may be TRBD1 (6 bases). Per the germline V gene, CDR1 is GTSNPN and CDR2 is SVGIG (reference sequence). This CDR3 is 17 amino acids long. V was pared by 2 bases and J by 0 bases, with 17 bases between. The CDR3 protein is CAWSLAKGVTSNQPQHF. The CDR3 region has the DNA TGTGCCTGGAGTCTCGCGAAGGGGGTTACTAGCAATCAGCCCCAGCATTTT.

The CDR3 coding sequence is TGTGCCAGCAGCTTATTTAGGGCGGCTAATGAAAAACTGTTTTTT. Protein: CASSLFRAANEKLFF. The chain uses TRBV11-3 and TRBJ1-4; unclear D gene. The germline V and J ends were trimmed by 2 bases and 3 bases, with 10 bases remaining between them. The germline V gene has CDR1 SGHNT and CDR2 YENEEA. This CDR3 spans 15 amino acids.

This clonotype was counted between two and nine times. The CDR3 coding sequence is TGTGCCAGCAGCCCACTGTCAGGGTCTAGCAATCAGCCCCAGCATTTT. Protein sequence: CASSPLSGSSNQPQHF. The chain recombines TRBV7-9 with TRBJ1-5, with D tentatively TRBD1 (5 bases). Per germline, CDR1 SEHNR and CDR2 FQNEAQ (reference sequence). V was shortened by 5 bases and J by 0 bases, with 14 bases between the two germline ends. The CDR3 has 16 amino acids.

The chain couples TRBV5-1 to TRBJ2-7; D perhaps matches TRBD2 (5 bases). CDR1 is SGHRS, CDR2 YFSETQ, per germline. With 7 bases removed from V and 3 bases from J, the gap between germline ends came to 17 bases. CDR3 length equals 14 residues. CDR3 sequence reads: CASRLGETNYEQYF. The CDR3 DNA reads as TGCGCCAGCCGTCTTGGAGAGACTAACTACGAGCAGTACTTC.

J is TRBJ2-1 and V is TRBV5-1; possibly TRBD2 for D (5 bases). The V gene lost 2 bases and the J gene lost 0 bases, with 15 bases spanning the gap. Germline V gene sequence: CDR1 SGHRS, CDR2 YFSETQ. This CDR3 has 17 residues. In nucleotides, the CDR3 is TGCGCCAGCAGCTTAGAGCAGCGGTCGAGCTCCTACAATGAGCAGTTCTTC. Translating gives CASSLEQRSSSYNEQFF.

The rearrangement links TRBV7-6 to TRBJ2-3, with 13 bases lining up with TRBD2. V trimming: 5 bases; J trimming: 6 bases; junction bases outside the gene matches: 8. The germline V gene has CDR1 SGHVS and CDR2 FNYEAQ. This CDR3 region has 16 residues. The CDR3 loop is CASSARTSGSGDTQYF. DNA for the CDR3: TGTGCCAGCAGCGCTAGGACTAGCGGGAGTGGGGATACGCAGTATTTT.

The rearrangement joins TRBV2 to TRBJ2-3; D perhaps matches TRBD1 (8 bases). V was cut by 1 base and J by 3 bases, with 14 bases left in between. CDR3 size: 16 residues. Germline CDR1 reads SNHLY; CDR2 reads FYNNEI. The CDR3 sequence is CASSEVGGTGTDTQYF. CDR3 DNA: TGTGCCAGCAGTGAAGTCGGGGGGACAGGTACAGATACGCAGTATTTT.

Here the CDR3 reads CASSQGTGGNTEAFF. The CDR3, as DNA: TGTGCCAGCAGCCAGGGAACAGGTGGGAACACTGAAGCTTTCTTT. The rearrangement joins TRBV7-2 to TRBJ1-1; maybe TRBD1 (5 bases). Germline assignment: CDR1 SGHTA and CDR2 FQGNSA. Trimming removed 5 bases at V and 1 base at J, with 14 bases between. This CDR3 is 15 amino acids long.

The chain employs TRBV4-3 and TRBJ2-7; D ambiguous. In germline, CDR1 is LGHNA, CDR2 YSLEER. The CDR3 contains 14 residues. V shed 0 bases and J shed 5 bases, with 11 bases lying between them. The CDR3 region has the DNA TGCGCCAGCAGCCAAGATCTCGCAGGAGACGAGCAGTACTTC. Amino acids: CASSQDLAGDEQYF.

The chain links TRBV25-1 to TRBJ2-3, with D possibly being TRBD1 or TRBD2 (6 bases each). The CDR3 runs to 16 residues. The germline V gene has CDR1 MGHDK and CDR2 SYGVNS. Trimming pared 8 bases from V and 6 bases from J, leaving 24 bases between. In nucleotides, the CDR3 is TGTGCCAGCTCAAAGGTGGAGGGGGTGCCCCCGGATACGCAGTATTTT. Protein sequence: CASSKVEGVPPDTQYF.

As DNA, the CDR3 is TGTGCCAGCAGTTTTGAGATCGGGGGGTTGGATGAGCAGTTCTTC. Translation: CASSFEIGGLDEQFF. The chain is built from TRBV12-3 or TRBV12-4 and TRBJ2-1; TRBD2 aligns across 7 bases. The CDR3 runs 15 residues. With V trimmed by 3 bases and J by 8 bases, 10 bases remained unmatched.

The chain recombines TRBV5-1 with TRBJ1-4; 8 bases line up with TRBD1. CDR3 length: 15 residues. The J segment lost 8 bases and the V segment lost 1 base, leaving 7 bases of the junction unmatched. The germline CDR1 and CDR2 sequences are SGHRS and YFSETQ. The CDR3: CASSLTGGREEKLFF. The DNA of the CDR3 is TGCGCCAGCAGCTTGACAGGGGGAAGGGAGGAAAAACTGTTTTTT.

This chain uses TRBV12-3 or TRBV12-4 with TRBJ1-5; D perhaps matches TRBD1 (6 bases). Trimming cost V 5 bases and J 1 base, with 12 bases left between them. This CDR3 has 15 residues. The CDR3 loop is CASSPGTLSNQPQHF. CDR3 nucleotide sequence: TGTGCCAGCAGTCCCGGGACACTGAGCAATCAGCCCCAGCATTTT.